This T cell receptor (beta chain) was recovered during a study of T cells in Graves' hyperthyroidism and ophthalmopathy. Disease lasting under 3 months, a NOSPECS grade of at least 4, and a Clinical Activity Score of at least 3 were features of the ophthalmopathy patients. Patients were excluded for uncontrolled infection, other autoimmune disease, pregnancy or lactation. Study outcomes and limitations: Model predictions of ophthalmopathy came a median around 6.5 months before onset.

This CDR3 has 16 amino acids. Per the germline V gene, CDR1 is SGHRS and CDR2 is YFSETQ. The source material, RNA transcripts, was used to amplify TCR beta CDR3 regions. First-round RT-PCR with HTBI primers amplified the TCR CDR3 region. One entry per CDR3 protein, called by TCRdb with MiXCR from the multiplex PCR reads. The sample includes approximately 690,000 distinct CDR3 sequences, around 21% of them seen just once. Worth noting for this clonotype: Its antigen is not known. Germline and junction disagree at one end, which may indicate a read error.

What was sequenced was blood. The rearrangement joins TRBV5-1 to TRBJ2-1; TRBD2 matches at 11 bases. The sequence came from a young man with Graves' ophthalmopathy. This CDR3 reads CAGSQSTSGTLDKQFF. CDR3 DNA sequence: TGCGCCGGCAGCCAATCGACTAGCGGGACTCTAGATAAGCAGTTCTTC.